One and the same sample provided the 12 T cell receptor beta chains below, sequenced in a study of blood T cell repertoires in COVID-19 (dated by TCRdb to the early 2020s). The library was built by means of the immunoSEQ multiplex PCR assay. TCRdb holds this immuneACCESS table with in-frame rearrangements only. Some clones are missing; in checked studies, unresolved V genes explain under half, and the rest has no known cause. The table for this sample lists fewer than 100,000 clones; around 87% of them were counted only once. The ten largest make up less than 20% of the sample. The material sequenced was peripheral blood. The receptors come from a human donor in a cohort sampled during active COVID-19.

The chain has TRBV9 and TRBJ1-1; a weak D match, TRBD1 (6 bases). The CDR3 is made up of 13 amino acids. Germline CDR1 SGDLS, CDR2 YYNGEE. V was cut by 3 bases and J by 5 bases, with 11 bases left in between. CDR3 in amino acids: CASSEGTLTEAFF. CDR3 DNA sequence: TGTGCCAGCAGCGAAGGGACACTGACTGAAGCTTTCTTT.

V is TRBV7-9 and J is TRBJ2-1; TRBD2 agrees at 8 bases. Germline V gene data show CDR1 as SEHNR and CDR2 as FQNEAQ (reference sequence). The CDR3 runs 15 residues. V lost 2 bases, J lost 4 bases, and 4 bases stayed unmatched. The CDR3: CASSLTRGDYNEQFF. DNA for the CDR3: TGTGCCAGCAGCTTAACGCGGGGGGATTACAATGAGCAGTTCTTC.

V usage is TRBV7-9 and J usage is TRBJ2-3; the match to TRBD2 covers 9 bases. Germline lookup yields CDR1 SEHNR and CDR2 FQNEAQ (reference sequence). This CDR3 region has 16 residues. With 2 bases clipped from V and 3 bases from J, the junction kept 6 bases outside the gene matches. The CDR3 spells CASSLTAGLATDTQYF. The CDR3 bases are TGTGCCAGCAGCTTAACTGCGGGACTAGCAACAGATACGCAGTATTTT. The full variable domain, its missing parts supplied by reference TRBV7-9 and TRBJ2-3, is DTGVSQNPRHKITKRGQNVTFRCDPISEHNRLYWYRQTLGQGPEFLTYFQNEAQLEKSRLLSDRFSAERPKGSFSTLEIQRTEQGDSAMYLCASSLTAGLATDTQYFGPGTRLTVL.

This chain links TRBV28 with TRBJ1-5; tentative D call: TRBD1 (6 bases). V lost 5 bases, J lost 10 bases, and 21 bases lay in between. The germline CDR1 and CDR2 sequences are MDHEN and SYDVKM. The CDR3 has 15 residues. The CDR3, as DNA: TGTGCCAGCAGTCCAGCCAGGGGCCGATGGGAACCCCAGCATTTT. It encodes CASSPARGRWEPQHF. The variable domain in full, with the rest retrieved from reference TRBV28 and TRBJ1-5, is DVKVTQSSRYLVKRTGEKVFLECVQDMDHENMFWYRQDPGLGLRLIYFSYDVKMKEKGDIPEGYSVSREKKERFSLILESASTNQTSMYLCASSPARGRWEPQHFGDGTRLSIL.

J is TRBJ1-5 and V is TRBV19, with TRBD1 matching 8 bases. The ends lost 6 bases at V and 4 bases at J; junction bases unmatched: 5. The CDR3 has 14 residues. Germline loops: CDR1 LNHDA, CDR2 SQIVND (reference sequence). The CDR3, as DNA: TGTGCCAGTAGGGAGACAGGGGCTAATCAGCCCCAGCATTTT. Encoded protein: CASRETGANQPQHF.

The chain employs TRBV27 and TRBJ1-2; TRBD1 matches at 8 bases. J lost 6 bases, V lost 5 bases, and 11 bases had no gene match. The CDR3 consists of 15 residues. CDR1 and CDR2 from the germline V gene are MNHEY and SMNVEV (reference sequence). The CDR3, as DNA: TGTGCCAGCAGTCCAGGACAGGGCTGGAAGCATGGCTACACCTTC. It translates to CASSPGQGWKHGYTF.

The chain employs TRBV4-2 and TRBJ2-4, with D perhaps TRBD2 (6 bases). Germline CDR1 is LGHNA and CDR2 is YNFKEQ. The CDR3 has 17 residues. Trimming removed 0 bases at V and 2 bases at J, with 14 bases between. The CDR3 DNA sequence: TGTGCCAGCAGCCAAGAAGGACCTACTAGCACCAAAAACATTCAGTACTTC. This gives the protein CASSQEGPTSTKNIQYF.

The chain links TRBV27 to TRBJ2-7; no firm D call. The V gene's germline CDR1 is MNHEY and CDR2 SMNVEV (reference sequence). Trimming pared 2 bases from V and 0 bases from J, leaving 11 bases between. The CDR3 has 15 residues. Here the CDR3 DNA reads TGTGCCAGCAGTTTAACGGTCCATCCCTCCTACGAGCAGTACTTC. The encoded protein is CASSLTVHPSYEQYF.

V usage is TRBV7-8 and J usage is TRBJ2-7; 7 bases match TRBD2. Germline V gene data show CDR1 as SGHVS and CDR2 as FQNEAQ. The junction had 7 bases not matched to a gene; V was cut back by 5 bases and J by 6 bases. CDR3 length equals 13 residues. This chain's CDR3 is CASSGLGGSEQYF. The CDR3, as DNA: TGTGCCAGCAGCGGGCTGGGAGGGAGCGAGCAGTACTTC.

CDR3 sequence (DNA): TGTGCCAGCAGTCGAACAGGGGATAGCTCCTACGAGCAGTACTTC. As protein: CASSRTGDSSYEQYF. The chain combines TRBV27 with TRBJ2-7, with TRBD1 matching over 7 bases. Germline V gene data show CDR1 as MNHEY and CDR2 as SMNVEV (reference sequence). V trimming: 5 bases; J trimming: 0 bases; junction bases outside the gene matches: 7. The CDR3 runs to 15 residues.

This chain connects TRBV4-1 to TRBJ1-3, with D tentatively TRBD1 (5 bases). Deletions cut 1 base from V and 1 base from J, with 11 bases between. The CDR3 totals 16 residues. Germline V CDR1 and CDR2: MGHRA, YSYEKL. As DNA, the CDR3 is TGCGCCAGCAGCCAAGGGTCCGGGGGGTCTGGAAACACCATATATTTT. This gives the protein CASSQGSGGSGNTIYF.

This chain joins TRBV19 and TRBJ2-5; D might be TRBD2 (5 bases). Looked up from germline, CDR1 is LNHDA and CDR2 is SQIVND (reference sequence). V was clipped by 8 bases and J by 4 bases, with 17 bases between them. This CDR3 has 14 amino acids. CDR3 residues: CASSRGYGIETQYF. The CDR3 nucleotides read TGTGCCAGTTCCCGGGGATATGGGATAGAGACCCAGTACTTC.